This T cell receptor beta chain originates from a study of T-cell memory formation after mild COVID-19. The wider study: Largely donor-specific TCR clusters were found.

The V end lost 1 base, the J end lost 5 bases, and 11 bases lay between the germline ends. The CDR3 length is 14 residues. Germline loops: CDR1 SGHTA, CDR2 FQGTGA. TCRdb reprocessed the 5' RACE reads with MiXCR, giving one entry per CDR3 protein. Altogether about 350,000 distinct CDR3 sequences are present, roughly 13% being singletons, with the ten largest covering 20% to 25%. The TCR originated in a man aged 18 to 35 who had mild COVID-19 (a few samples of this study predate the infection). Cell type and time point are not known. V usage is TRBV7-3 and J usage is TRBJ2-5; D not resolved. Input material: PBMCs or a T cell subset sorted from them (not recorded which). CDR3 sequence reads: CASSLMPGWETQYF. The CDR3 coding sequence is TGTGCCAGCAGCTTAATGCCGGGTTGGGAGACCCAGTACTTC.